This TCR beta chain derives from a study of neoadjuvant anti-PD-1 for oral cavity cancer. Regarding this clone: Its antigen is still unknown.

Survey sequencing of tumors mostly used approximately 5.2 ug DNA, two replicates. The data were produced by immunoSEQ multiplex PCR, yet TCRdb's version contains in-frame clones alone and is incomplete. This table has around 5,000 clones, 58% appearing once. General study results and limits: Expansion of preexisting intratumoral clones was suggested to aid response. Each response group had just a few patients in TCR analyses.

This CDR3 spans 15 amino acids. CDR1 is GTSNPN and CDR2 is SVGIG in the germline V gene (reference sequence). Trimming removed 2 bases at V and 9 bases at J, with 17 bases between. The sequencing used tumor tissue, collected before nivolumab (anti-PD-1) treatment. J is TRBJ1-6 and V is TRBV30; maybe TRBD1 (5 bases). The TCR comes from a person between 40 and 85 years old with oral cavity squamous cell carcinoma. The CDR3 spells CAWSKGQRGSSPLHF. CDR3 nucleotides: TGTGCCTGGAGTAAGGGCCAAAGGGGCAGTTCACCCCTCCACTTT.